This TCR beta chain was obtained from a study of T cell responses to AZD1222 COVID-19 vaccine. Germline V lookup: CDR1 SGHNT, CDR2 YYREEE (reference sequence). The CDR3 is made up of 16 amino acids. With 1 base removed from V and 6 bases from J, the gap between germline ends came to 16 bases. Measured with immunoSEQ multiplex PCR; TCRdb has only the in-frame clones, and not every one. Of about 120,000 clones in the sample, 87% were seen once. The genes are TRBV5-4 and TRBJ1-4; maybe TRBD1 (5 bases). The source material was peripheral blood, sampled on day 0 of AZD1222 vaccination. The sequence was collected from an adult in good health. CDR3 sequence: CASSLSIGLGDEKLFF. The CDR3 DNA reads as TGTGCCAGCAGCTTGTCAATCGGGCTGGGGGATGAAAAACTGTTTTTT.